A single sample is the source of the 21 T cell receptor beta chains below, sequenced in a study of technical replicates of blood from several donors (dated by TCRdb to 2017 to 2019). Libraries were prepared through the immunoSEQ multiplex PCR assay. TCRdb mirrors the immuneACCESS table, restricted to in-frame sequences. Some clones are absent from its copies; in checked studies, under half trace to an unresolved V gene, and the reason for the others is unknown. The sample includes about 80,000 clones, with about 91% observed a single time. The biggest ten clones account for 0.39% of the sample. The sequenced material came from T cells isolated from PBMCs. Every receptor here comes from a human donor in good health.

The chain uses TRBV19 and TRBJ1-5; TRBD1 matches at 12 bases. CDR1 and CDR2 (germline): LNHDA, SQIVND (reference sequence). The V gene end was trimmed by 3 bases and the J gene end by 6 bases; junction bases not matched to a gene: 3. The length of the CDR3 is 15 residues. CDR3 coding DNA: TGTGCCAGTAGTATGGGACAGGGGGCGGGTCAGCCCCAGCATTTT. Amino acids: CASSMGQGAGQPQHF.

The V gene is TRBV19, the J gene TRBJ2-1; TRBD2 agrees at 13 bases. The V and J ends lost 5 bases and 2 bases, in that order; junction bases with no gene match: 6. CDR1 is LNHDA, CDR2 SQIVND, per germline (reference sequence). The CDR3 is 17 amino acids. CDR3 sequence (DNA): TGTGCCAGTAGTCCCGGGACTAGCGGGGCTACCTACAATGAGCAGTTCTTC. It encodes CASSPGTSGATYNEQFF.

J is TRBJ2-7 and V is TRBV21-1; TRBD1, the D gene given by the table, was not confirmed from the DNA. TRBV21-1 constitutes a pseudogene. The CDR3 is made up of 14 amino acids. DNA for the CDR3: TGTGCCAGCAGCTGCCAGGTCGCCATTTACGAGCAGTACTTC. It encodes CASSCQVAIYEQYF.

The chain uses TRBV11-2 and TRBJ2-7, with unresolved D. CDR1 and CDR2 from the germline V gene are SGHAT and FQNNGV. Between the trimmed V and J ends, which lost 5 bases and 13 bases, there was a span of 18 bases. This CDR3 has 12 residues. The CDR3 DNA reads as TGTGCCAGCAGCCCAGAGGTAACAACGAATTACTTC. Its protein product is CASSPEVTTNYF.

The chain recombines TRBV7-3 with TRBJ2-1; tentative D call: TRBD1 (6 bases). The germline V gene encodes CDR1 SGHTA and CDR2 FQGTGA. V was pared by 4 bases and J by 4 bases, with 8 bases between. The CDR3 contains 13 residues. The CDR3 loop is CASSYQGYNEQFF. DNA for the CDR3: TGTGCCAGCAGCTATCAGGGGTACAATGAGCAGTTCTTC.

This chain connects TRBV6-1 to TRBJ1-5; TRBD1 is a possible D gene (6 bases). The CDR3 sequence is 13 residues long. Between the trimmed V and J ends, which lost 10 bases and 4 bases, there was a span of 14 bases. The germline CDR1 and CDR2 sequences are MNHNS and SASEGT. DNA of the CDR3: TGTGCCACCGTACTAACAGGGAATCAGCCCCAGCATTTT. This translates into CATVLTGNQPQHF.

J is TRBJ1-2 and V is TRBV4-1; tentatively, D is TRBD1 (5 bases). This CDR3 has 17 amino acids. V was pared by 0 bases and J by 4 bases, with 18 bases between. The V gene's germline CDR1 is MGHRA and CDR2 YSYEKL. CDR3 DNA: TGCGCCAGCAGCCAAGAAGTGTCGGGGGTATCTGGCTATGGCTACACCTTC. Translated, it gives CASSQEVSGVSGYGYTF.

The V gene is TRBV7-3, the J gene TRBJ2-3; no firm D call. The CDR3 loop spans 13 amino acids. Trimming pared 1 base from V and 4 bases from J, leaving 6 bases between. Germline assignment: CDR1 SGHTA and CDR2 FQGTGA. The DNA of the CDR3 is TGTGCCAGCAGCTTAAAGCGATCAGATACGCAGTATTTT. The encoded protein is CASSLKRSDTQYF.

The chain uses TRBV29-1 and TRBJ1-1, with D possibly TRBD1 on 6 matching bases. The CDR3 runs 11 residues. Looked up from germline, CDR1 is SQVTM and CDR2 is ANQGSEA. Trimming stripped 8 bases from V and 1 base from J, with 8 bases between. The CDR3: CSSRGNTEAFF. CDR3 coding DNA: TGCAGCAGCAGGGGGAACACTGAAGCTTTCTTT.

V usage is TRBV11-2 and J usage is TRBJ2-5; 8 nucleotides agree with TRBD1. Germline V lookup: CDR1 SGHAT, CDR2 FQNNGV. The CDR3 totals 14 residues. V gave up 3 bases and J gave up 7 bases; unmatched junction bases: 7. DNA of the CDR3: TGTGCCAGCAGCTTCCCCGCGACAGGGGTGACCCAGTACTTC. It specifies CASSFPATGVTQYF.

The V call is TRBV2, the J call TRBJ2-7; TRBD1 aligns across 9 bases. CDR3 length: 12 amino acids. Germline loops: CDR1 SNHLY, CDR2 FYNNEI. V shed 8 bases and J 5 bases; nucleotides not matched to a gene: 4. DNA for the CDR3: TGTGCCAGCCAACAGGGGGCCAACGAGCAGTACTTC. Protein product: CASQQGANEQYF.

This sequence joins TRBV19 and TRBJ2-2, with 7 bases fitting TRBD2. This CDR3 is built from 14 residues. CDR1 and CDR2 from the germline V gene are LNHDA and SQIVND (reference sequence). The V gene end was trimmed by 8 bases and the J gene end by 1 base; junction bases not matched to a gene: 4. In DNA, the CDR3 is TGTGCCAGTCTCGCGGGAGTGAACACCGGGGAGCTGTTTTTT. Encoded protein: CASLAGVNTGELFF.

This chain links TRBV6-5 with TRBJ1-1; D may be TRBD1 (6 bases). The CDR3 sequence is 12 residues long. CDR1 and CDR2 from the germline V gene are MNHEY and SVGAGI. Trimming pared 4 bases from V and 10 bases from J, leaving 13 bases between. CDR3 amino acids: CASSLTGTRAFF. As DNA, the CDR3 is TGTGCCAGCAGTTTAACCGGGACACGAGCTTTCTTT.

The chain has TRBV18 and TRBJ2-5; 7 nucleotides line up with TRBD2. Germline V gene sequence: CDR1 KGHSH, CDR2 LQKENI. V was clipped by 1 base and J by 5 bases; unmatched bases: 7. The CDR3 extends over 15 amino acids. Here the CDR3 DNA reads TGTGCCAGCTCACCACGGGGGGGAGAATCGGAGACCCAGTACTTC. This codes for CASSPRGGESETQYF.

The chain employs TRBV5-4 and TRBJ2-1; TRBD2 might be the D (6 bases). Deletions cut 2 bases from V and 7 bases from J, with 10 bases between. This CDR3 spans 13 amino acids. In germline, CDR1 is SGHNT, CDR2 YYREEE (reference sequence). The CDR3 protein is CASSFGGINEQFF. In DNA form, the CDR3 reads TGTGCCAGCAGCTTTGGCGGGATAAATGAGCAGTTCTTC. Together with reference TRBV5-4 and TRBJ2-1, the CDR3 gives the full variable domain: ETGVTQSPTHLIKTRGQQVTLRCSSQSGHNTVSWYQQALGQGPQFIFQYYREEENGRGNFPPRFSGLQFPNYSSELNVNALELDDSALYLCASSFGGINEQFFGPGTRLTVL.

The rearrangement uses TRBV4-2 and TRBJ1-5; D is unclear. Trimming took off 0 bases at V and 2 bases at J, with 5 bases between the two ends. Per germline, CDR1 LGHNA and CDR2 YNFKEQ. The CDR3 has 14 amino acids. CDR3 sequence (DNA): TGTGCCAGCAGCCAAGATCAGGGCAATCAGCCCCAGCATTTT. Translation: CASSQDQGNQPQHF.

This clone has just one count. The rearrangement uses TRBV29-1 and TRBJ2-5; D gene uncertain. Germline lookup yields CDR1 SQVTM and CDR2 ANQGSEA. Trimming took 5 bases from V and 2 from J, leaving 12 bases between them. There are 13 residues in the CDR3. DNA of the CDR3: TGCAGCGTTCAAAACAGTCCTCAAGAGACCCAGTACTTC. Amino acid sequence: CSVQNSPQETQYF.

The chain couples TRBV29-1 to TRBJ2-1, with TRBD1 matching 9 bases. Germline V lookup: CDR1 SQVTM, CDR2 ANQGSEA. The CDR3 totals 13 residues. Germline trimming cut 6 bases from V and 8 bases from J; bases unmatched to any gene: 8. CDR3 in DNA: TGCAGCGTATTCCGGGACAGGGCTCATGAGCAGTTCTTC. This encodes CSVFRDRAHEQFF.

The chain has TRBV2 and TRBJ2-2, with 7 bases fitting TRBD1. Germline V gene lookup returns CDR1 SNHLY and CDR2 FYNNEI. The CDR3 contains 19 residues. V trimming: 0 bases; J trimming: 1 base; junction bases outside the gene matches: 11. CDR3 DNA: TGTGCCAGCAGTGAAGCAAGGGGGCAATCAACGAAGAACACCGGGGAGCTGTTTTTT. Translated: CASSEARGQSTKNTGELFF.

Comment on this clone: The same CDR3 arises from other DNA sequences in this sample as well. This sequence joins TRBV9 and TRBJ1-2; 7 bases map to TRBD1. Germline V gene sequence: CDR1 SGDLS, CDR2 YYNGEE. The CDR3 sequence is 14 residues long. The V and J ends lost 0 bases and 4 bases, in that order; junction bases with no gene match: 3. The CDR3 loop is CASSVGGGAYGYTF. The CDR3 bases are TGTGCCAGCAGCGTAGGAGGGGGCGCCTATGGCTACACCTTC.

The rearrangement uses TRBV5-4 and TRBJ1-4; the match to TRBD1 covers 10 bases. The CDR3 consists of 16 residues. The V and J ends lost 3 bases and 8 bases, in that order; junction bases with no gene match: 10. Per the germline V gene, CDR1 is SGHNT and CDR2 is YYREEE (reference sequence). The DNA of the CDR3 is TGTGCCAGCAGCTCCCGTCCACCGGGACAGGGGGAAAAACTGTTTTTT. Residues: CASSSRPPGQGEKLFF.